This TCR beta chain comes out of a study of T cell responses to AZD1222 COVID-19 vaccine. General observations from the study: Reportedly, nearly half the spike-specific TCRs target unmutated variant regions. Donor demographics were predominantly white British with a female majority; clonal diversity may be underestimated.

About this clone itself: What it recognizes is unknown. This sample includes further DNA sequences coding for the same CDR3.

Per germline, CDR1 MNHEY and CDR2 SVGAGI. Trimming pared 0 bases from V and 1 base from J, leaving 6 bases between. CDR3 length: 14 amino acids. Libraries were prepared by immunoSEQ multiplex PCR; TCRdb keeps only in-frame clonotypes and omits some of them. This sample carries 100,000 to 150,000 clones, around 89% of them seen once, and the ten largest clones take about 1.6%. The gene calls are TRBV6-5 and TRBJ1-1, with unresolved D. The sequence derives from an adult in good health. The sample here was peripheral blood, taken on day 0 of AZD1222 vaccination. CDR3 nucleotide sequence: TGTGCCAGCAGTTACTCGGGCAGGAACACTGAAGCTTTCTTT. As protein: CASSYSGRNTEAFF.